This T cell receptor (beta chain) stems from a study of regulatory dendritic cells for organ transplantation. The V end lost 3 bases, the J end lost 2 bases, and 5 bases lay between the germline ends. The CDR3 loop spans 12 amino acids. Germline-derived CDR1 and CDR2 are SGHDT and YYEEEE. Produced via immunoSEQ multiplex PCR; TCRdb's table is partial and in-frame only. The sample holds approximately 19,000 clones, roughly 69% seen once. The sequence was collected from a human donor in good health. V and J are TRBV5-6 and TRBJ1-1, with D possibly matching TRBD1 (5 bases). What was sequenced was memory CD4+ T cells from blood. As for subset: CD45RO+ memory T cells. The CDR3 DNA follows: TGTGCCAGCAGCTGGACAAACACTGAAGCTTTCTTT. Its protein product is CASSWTNTEAFF.